The rows below give T cell receptor beta chains drawn from one sample of a study of T cell repertoires in cytomegalovirus infection. What these receptors recognize is not known. A single record per CDR3 protein comes from TCRdb applying MiXCR to the reads. Of about 700,000 distinct CDR3 sequences listed, about 30% are singletons. This specimen consisted of cultured PBMCs, obtained from culture after CMV antigen stimulation. The receptors were sampled from a human donor in good health (CMV status not recorded). Some clones in this sample may be carry-over from other donors' samples. The CDR3 runs from the conserved cysteine through the conserved F or W.

cdr3_aa: CASSNRDREVF; cdr3_length: 11; j_call: TRBJ2-7; v_call: TRBV6-1
cdr3_aa: CASSYPRTGTEAFF; cdr3_length: 14; j_call: TRBJ1-1; v_call: TRBV6-6
cdr3_aa: CASSLGPGLGPQHF; cdr3_length: 14; j_call: TRBJ1-5; v_call: TRBV12-3/TRBV12-4
cdr3_aa: CASSLAPGGQTQYF; cdr3_length: 14; j_call: TRBJ2-5; v_call: TRBV12-3/TRBV12-4
cdr3_aa: CAISRASGGDNEQFF; cdr3_length: 15; j_call: TRBJ2-1; v_call: TRBV10-3
cdr3_aa: CASSFSVGGGGELFF; cdr3_length: 15; j_call: TRBJ2-2; v_call: TRBV12-3/TRBV12-4
cdr3_aa: CATSDWGSGAPSEQFF; cdr3_length: 16; j_call: TRBJ2-1; v_call: TRBV24-1
cdr3_aa: CSAKRGANQETQYF; cdr3_length: 14; j_call: TRBJ2-5; v_call: TRBV20-1
cdr3_aa: CASSQGYSGTYEQYF; cdr3_length: 15; j_call: TRBJ2-7; v_call: TRBV4-3
cdr3_aa: CASSPSYDWRGNQETQYF; cdr3_length: 18; j_call: TRBJ2-5; v_call: TRBV7-8
cdr3_aa: CSARNRAGVTEAFF; cdr3_length: 14; j_call: TRBJ1-1; v_call: TRBV20-1
cdr3_aa: CASSMDRSSYNEQFF; cdr3_length: 15; j_call: TRBJ2-1; v_call: TRBV19
cdr3_aa: CASTPDLSYNEQFF; cdr3_length: 14; j_call: TRBJ2-1; v_call: TRBV27